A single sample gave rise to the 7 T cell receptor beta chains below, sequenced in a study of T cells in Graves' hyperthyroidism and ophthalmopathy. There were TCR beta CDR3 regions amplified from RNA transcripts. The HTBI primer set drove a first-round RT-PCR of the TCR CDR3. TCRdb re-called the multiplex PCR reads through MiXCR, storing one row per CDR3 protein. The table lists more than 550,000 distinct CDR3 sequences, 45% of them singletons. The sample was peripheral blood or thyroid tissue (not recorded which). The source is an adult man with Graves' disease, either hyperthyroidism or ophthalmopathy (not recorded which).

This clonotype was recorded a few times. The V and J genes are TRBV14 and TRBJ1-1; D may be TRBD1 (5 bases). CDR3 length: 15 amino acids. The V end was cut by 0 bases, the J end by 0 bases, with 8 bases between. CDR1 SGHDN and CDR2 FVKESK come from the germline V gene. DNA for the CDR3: TGTGCCAGCAGCCAAGATTTGGGGCTGAACACTGAAGCTTTCTTT. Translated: CASSQDLGLNTEAFF. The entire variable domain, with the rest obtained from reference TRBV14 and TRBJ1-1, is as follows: EAGVTQFPSHSVIEKGQTVTLRCDPISGHDNLYWYRRVMGKEIKFLLHFVKESKQDESGMPNNRFLAERTGGTYSTLKVQPAELEDSGVYFCASSQDLGLNTEAFFGQGTRLTVV.

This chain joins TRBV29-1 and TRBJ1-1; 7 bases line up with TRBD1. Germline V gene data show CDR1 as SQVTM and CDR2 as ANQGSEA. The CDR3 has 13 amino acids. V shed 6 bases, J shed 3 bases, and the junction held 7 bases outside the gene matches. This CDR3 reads CSVKQGSDTEAFF. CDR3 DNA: TGCAGCGTCAAACAGGGGAGTGACACTGAAGCTTTCTTT. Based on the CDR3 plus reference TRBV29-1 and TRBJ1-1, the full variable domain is SAVISQKPSRDICQRGTSLTIQCQVDSQVTMMFWYRQQPGQSLTLIATANQGSEATYESGFVIDKFPISRPNLTFSTLTVSNMSPEDSSIYLCSVKQGSDTEAFFGQGTRLTVV.

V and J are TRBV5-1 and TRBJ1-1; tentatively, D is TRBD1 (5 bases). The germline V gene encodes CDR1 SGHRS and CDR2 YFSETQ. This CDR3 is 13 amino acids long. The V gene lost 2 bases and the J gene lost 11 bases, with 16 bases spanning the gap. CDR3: CASSLGQGEIAFF. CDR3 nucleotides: TGCGCCAGCAGCTTAGGCCAGGGCGAAATTGCTTTCTTT.

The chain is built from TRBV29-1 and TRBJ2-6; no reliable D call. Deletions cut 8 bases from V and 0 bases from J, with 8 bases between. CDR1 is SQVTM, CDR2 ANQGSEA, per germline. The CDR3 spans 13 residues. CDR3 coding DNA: TGCAGCTTGCTGGGCTCTGGGGCCAACGTCCTGACTTTC. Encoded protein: CSLLGSGANVLTF. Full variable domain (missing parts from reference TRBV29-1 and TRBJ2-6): SAVISQKPSRDICQRGTSLTIQCQVDSQVTMMFWYRQQPGQSLTLIATANQGSEATYESGFVIDKFPISRPNLTFSTLTVSNMSPEDSSIYLCSLLGSGANVLTFGAGSRLTVL.

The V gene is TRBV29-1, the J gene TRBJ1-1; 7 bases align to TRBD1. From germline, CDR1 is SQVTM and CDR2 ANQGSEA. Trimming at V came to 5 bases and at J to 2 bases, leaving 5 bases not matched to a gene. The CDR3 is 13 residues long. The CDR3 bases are TGCAGCGTTCAGACAGGGCAAAACACTGAAGCTTTCTTT. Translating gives CSVQTGQNTEAFF.

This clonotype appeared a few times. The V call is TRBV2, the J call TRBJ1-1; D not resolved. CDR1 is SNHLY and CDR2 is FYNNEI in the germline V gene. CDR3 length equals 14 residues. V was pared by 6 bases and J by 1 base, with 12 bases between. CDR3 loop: CASSTDGGNTEAFF. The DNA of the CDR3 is TGTGCCAGCAGCACGGACGGCGGGAACACTGAAGCTTTCTTT. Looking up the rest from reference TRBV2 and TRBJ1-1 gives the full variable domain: EPEVTQTPSHQVTQMGQEVILRCVPISNHLYFYWYRQILGQKVEFLVSFYNNEISEKSEIFDDQFSVERPDGSNFTLKIRSTKLEDSAMYFCASSTDGGNTEAFFGQGTRLTVV.

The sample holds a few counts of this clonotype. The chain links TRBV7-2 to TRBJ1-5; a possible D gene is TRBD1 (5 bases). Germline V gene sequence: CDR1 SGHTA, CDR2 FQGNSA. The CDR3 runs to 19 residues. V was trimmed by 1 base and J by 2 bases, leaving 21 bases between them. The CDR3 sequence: CASSLEIGAGNNGNQPQHF. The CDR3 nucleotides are TGTGCCAGCAGCTTAGAGATCGGGGCAGGGAATAATGGCAATCAGCCCCAGCATTTT. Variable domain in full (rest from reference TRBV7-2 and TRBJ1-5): GAGVSQSPSNKVTEKGKDVELRCDPISGHTALYWYRQSLGQGLEFLIYFQGNSAPDKSGLPSDRFSAERTGGSVSTLTIQRTQQEDSAVYLCASSLEIGAGNNGNQPQHFGDGTRLSIL.